The rows below give T cell receptor beta chains drawn from one sample of a study of shared clonotypes between healthy human individuals. The data were produced by immunoSEQ multiplex PCR, yet TCRdb's version contains in-frame clones alone and is incomplete. The repertoire consists of 660,000 or so clones, with roughly 96% occurring once and the leading ten covering approximately 0.12%. Sample: naive CD8+ T cells sorted from blood. Source of these receptors: a woman in her 30s in good health. CDR3s include the opening cysteine and the closing phenylalanine or tryptophan. The D gene is left open where the match is weak. Only part of the rows carry a size: once, few, many, or a class if the clone is expanded.

>TRBJ2-1|-|TRBV9|-
TGTGCCAGCAGCGATTTTTCCGGGAGCTCCTACAATGAGCAGTTCTTC
CASSDFSGSSYNEQFF
>TRBJ2-7|TRBD1|TRBV6-6|-
TGTGCCAGCAGATTACAGGGGTCGACCCCCTACGAGCAGTACTTC
CASRLQGSTPYEQYF
>TRBJ2-7|TRBD1|TRBV28|-
TGTGCCAGCAGACGACAGGGGTCATACGAGCAGTACTTC
CASRRQGSYEQYF
>TRBJ2-6|TRBD1|TRBV5-4|-
TGTGCCAGCAGCTCACCTACAGGGGCCGGGAGGGCCAACGTCCTGACTTTC
CASSSPTGAGRANVLTF
>TRBJ2-7|-|TRBV28|-
TGTGCCAGCAGTTTTATACGGGGACCCCCCTACGAGCAGTACTTC
CASSFIRGPPYEQYF
>TRBJ2-7|TRBD2|TRBV28|-
TGTGCCAGCAGTTTGTGGCGGGAGGCCTACGAGCAGTACTTC
CASSLWREAYEQYF
>TRBJ2-7|-|TRBV9|-
TGTGCCAGCAGCGTAGACAGGGTGGGGTACGAGCAGTACTTC
CASSVDRVGYEQYF
>TRBJ2-5|-|TRBV11-2|once
TGTGCCAGCAGCTTGTTCAGCTCCCAAGAGACCCAGTACTTC
CASSLFSSQETQYF
>TRBJ2-7|-|TRBV9|-
TGTGCCAGCAGCGAGGGGGGGCAGAGCAACGAGCAGTACTTC
CASSEGGQSNEQYF
>TRBJ2-1|TRBD2|TRBV7-9|-
TGTGCCAGCAGCCGGGAGGACTACAATGAGCAGTTCTTC
CASSREDYNEQFF
>TRBJ1-1|-|TRBV30|-
TGTGCCTGGAGTGTACTGGGAAAGATAGGTCGAGCTTTCTTT
CAWSVLGKIGRAFF
>TRBJ2-7|TRBD1|TRBV4-2|-
TGTGCCAGCAGCCAAGATAGTGGGACAGCTTACGAGCAGTACTTC
CASSQDSGTAYEQYF
>TRBJ2-3|-|TRBV5-1|-
TGCGCCAGCAGCGAGTACGCGGGAAGATCGGCAGATACGCAGTATTTT
CASSEYAGRSADTQYF
>TRBJ2-1|-|TRBV7-8|-
TGTGCCAGCAGCTTAGGCCGGTACAATGAGCAGTTCTTC
CASSLGRYNEQFF
>TRBJ1-2|-|TRBV27|-
TGTGCCAGCAGCACCGGGCCCTTAATGGACTATGGCTACACCTTC
CASSTGPLMDYGYTF
>TRBJ2-1|TRBD2|TRBV5-1|-
TGCGCCAGCAGCTCGAAGCGGGAGTCTCGGGAGCAGTTCTTC
CASSSKRESREQFF
>TRBJ2-1|-|TRBV28|once
TGTGCCAGCAGTTTAGGGAGAATCGGGGAGGAAGCTAGTAATGAGCAGTTCTTC
CASSLGRIGEEASNEQFF
>TRBJ1-5|TRBD1|TRBV6-6|-
TGTGCCAGCAGCCAGACAGGGATCAATCAGCCCCAGCATTTT
CASSQTGINQPQHF
>TRBJ2-2|TRBD2|TRBV28|-
TGTGCCAGCAGTGGCCCCCGGACTAGCGGGTTAACCGGGGAGCTGTTTTTT
CASSGPRTSGLTGELFF
>TRBJ2-2|-|TRBV7-9|few
TGTGCCAGCGGAGGGGACACCGGGGAGCTGTTTTTT
CASGGDTGELFF
>TRBJ2-2|TRBD2|TRBV2|-
TGTGCCAGCAGTGCACTAGCGGGATGGGGGGACACCGGGGAGCTGTTTTTT
CASSALAGWGDTGELFF
>TRBJ2-7|TRBD2|TRBV18|-
TGTGCCAGCTCACCGGCGACTAGCGGTTACTACGAGCAGTACTTC
CASSPATSGYYEQYF
>TRBJ2-7|TRBD1|TRBV5-5|-
TGTGCCAGCAGCTTCGAGGACAGGAACTCCTACGAGCAGTACTTC
CASSFEDRNSYEQYF
>TRBJ2-7|-|TRBV5-6|-
TGTGCCAGCAGCTTGGCCGGGACTCCCTCCGAGCAGTACTTC
CASSLAGTPSEQYF
>TRBJ2-7|TRBD1|TRBV5-4|once
TGTGCCAGCACGGACGAAAACAGGGGTGAAGCGTACGAGCAGTACTTC
CASTDENRGEAYEQYF
>TRBJ2-1|TRBD2|TRBV2|once
TGTGCCAGCAGTGAAATGACTAGCGGATATTACAATGAGCAGTTCTTC
CASSEMTSGYYNEQFF
>TRBJ2-7|-|TRBV28|-
TGTGCCAGCGGGTCGGGAGTCTACGAGCAGTACTTC
CASGSGVYEQYF
>TRBJ2-3|TRBD2|TRBV9|-
TGTGCCAGCAGCGTAGGTCGGGGGGGCGCAGATACGCAGTATTTT
CASSVGRGGADTQYF
>TRBJ2-1|-|TRBV5-1|once
TGCGCCAGCAGCCCGGCGCAAGATTTCTCCTACAATGAGCAGTTCTTC
CASSPAQDFSYNEQFF
>TRBJ2-2|TRBD2|TRBV19|once
TGTGCCAGTAGTATAGACGCTAGCGGATGGAACACCGGGGAGCTGTTTTTT
CASSIDASGWNTGELFF
>TRBJ2-3|TRBD2|TRBV27|once
TGTGCCAGCAGTTTCTCCGTGATCGCGGGGGGGATCACAGATACGCAGTATTTT
CASSFSVIAGGITDTQYF
>TRBJ1-5|-|TRBV2|-
TGTGCCAGCAGTGAGGAGGGGTTGGATCAGCCCCAGCATTTT
CASSEEGLDQPQHF
>TRBJ2-3|-|TRBV7-9|-
TGTGCCAGCAGCCCGGCCGGGACTGGGGGCACAGATACGCAGTATTTT
CASSPAGTGGTDTQYF
>TRBJ2-5|-|TRBV28|once
TGTGCCAGCAGCCTGCTAGGGTCCCAAGAGACCCAGTACTTC
CASSLLGSQETQYF
>TRBJ2-7|TRBD2|TRBV5-1|-
TGCGCCAGCAGCTCTGGACTAGCGGGAGAAAAGAACTCCTACGAGCAGTACTTC
CASSSGLAGEKNSYEQYF
>TRBJ2-7|-|TRBV7-9|-
TGTGCCAGCAGCTCCGGCGGACCAGACGAGCAGTACTTC
CASSSGGPDEQYF
>TRBJ2-1|TRBD2|TRBV27|-
TGTGCCAGCAGTCCCAAAGGGACTAGCGGCCATGAGCAGTTCTTC
CASSPKGTSGHEQFF
>TRBJ2-7|TRBD1|TRBV5-5|-
TGTGCCAGCAGCTGGGACAGGGGATCCTACGAGCAGTACTTC
CASSWDRGSYEQYF
>TRBJ1-1|TRBD1|TRBV19|-
TGTGCCAGTAGTAGCAGGGGGCTGGACACTGAAGCTTTCTTT
CASSSRGLDTEAFF
>TRBJ2-1|-|TRBV7-9|-
TGTGCCAGCAGCTCTGGGGACTTCATCTACAATGAGCAGTTCTTC
CASSSGDFIYNEQFF